The source of this T cell receptor (beta chain) is a study of radiotherapy plus CTLA-4 blockade in lung cancer. In the study overall: Disease control reached over 30%, with objective responses in approximately 17%. Study results and limitations: Radiotherapy with ipilimumab was followed by blood expansion of tumor-derived clones.

Repertoires were generated with immunoSEQ multiplex PCR, while TCRdb's copy carries only in-frame clones and drops some. The sample yields 86,000 or so clones, 60% to 85% seen once. Worth noting for this clone: What it binds is unknown.

Chemo-refractory metastatic non-small-cell lung cancer patients were treated with focal radiation plus CTLA-4 blockade with ipilimumab. The sequence came from a human donor with non-small cell lung cancer who had a partial response to radiotherapy plus ipilimumab. Some clones in this sample may be carry-over from other donors' samples. The sample consisted of peripheral blood, taken from a patient treated with radiotherapy plus ipilimumab.

The CDR3 loop reads CASSPEIRTASTQYF. The CDR3 coding sequence is TGTGCCAGCAGCCCCGAGATTCGGACAGCTAGTACCCAGTACTTC. The rearrangement links TRBV5-8 to TRBJ2-5; a possible D gene is TRBD1 (6 bases). The CDR3 totals 15 residues. V lost 4 bases to trimming and J lost 8 bases, with 21 bases between them. Germline lookup yields CDR1 SGHTS and CDR2 YDEGEE.